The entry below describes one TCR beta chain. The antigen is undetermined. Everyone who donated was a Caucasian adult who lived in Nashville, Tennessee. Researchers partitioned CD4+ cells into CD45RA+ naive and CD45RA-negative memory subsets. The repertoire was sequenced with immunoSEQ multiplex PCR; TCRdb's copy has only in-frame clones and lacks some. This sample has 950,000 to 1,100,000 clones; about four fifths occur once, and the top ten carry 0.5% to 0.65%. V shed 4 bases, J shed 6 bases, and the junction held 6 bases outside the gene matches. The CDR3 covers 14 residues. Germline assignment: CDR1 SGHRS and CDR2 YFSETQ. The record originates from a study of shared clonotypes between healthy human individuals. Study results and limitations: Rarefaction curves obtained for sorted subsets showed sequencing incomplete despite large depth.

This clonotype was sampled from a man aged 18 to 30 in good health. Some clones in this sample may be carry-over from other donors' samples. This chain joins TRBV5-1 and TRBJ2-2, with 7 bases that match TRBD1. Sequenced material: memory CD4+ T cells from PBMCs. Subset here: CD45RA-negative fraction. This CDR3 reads CASSDWDSPGELFF. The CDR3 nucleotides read TGCGCCAGCAGCGACTGGGACAGCCCCGGGGAGCTGTTTTTT.